These 32 T cell receptor beta chains were sequenced from one sample in a study of OX40 agonist ivuxolimab in advanced cancers. TCRdb's table, derived via immunoSEQ multiplex PCR, lists solely in-frame clones and lacks some. The sample has about 86,000 clones; roughly nine tenths are singletons. The sequencing used CD4+ or CD8+ T cells sorted from blood, collected in a trial of the OX40 agonist ivuxolimab. Source of these receptors: an adult with an advanced solid tumor such as melanoma, head and neck, liver or kidney cancer.

This chain connects TRBV5-1 to TRBJ1-3; TRBD1 is a possible D gene (6 bases). The ends were cut back, 1 base at V and 9 bases at J, with 17 bases in the middle. The CDR3 consists of 15 residues. The germline V gene encodes CDR1 SGHRS and CDR2 YFSETQ. The CDR3 DNA is TGCGCCAGCAGCTTGAGGGACATCCGCGGAGGCACCATATATTTT. This translates into CASSLRDIRGGTIYF.

V and J are TRBV5-8 and TRBJ1-2; D may be TRBD1 (5 bases). The CDR3 contains 16 residues. Trimming shortened V by 8 bases and J by 5 bases, and 25 bases separated the two germline ends. Germline-derived CDR1 and CDR2 are SGHTS and YDEGEE. CDR3 protein: CASHRDGIGRGYGYTF. The CDR3 bases are TGTGCCAGTCACCGGGACGGAATAGGCCGCGGGTATGGCTACACCTTC.

This clone was detected only a few times. The CDR3 nucleotides read TGTGCCAGCTCACAGGGGACCACCGGGGAGCTGTTTTTT. It yields the protein CASSQGTTGELFF. This sequence joins TRBV18 and TRBJ2-2; D is perhaps TRBD1 or TRBD2 (5 bases each). Between the trimmed V and J ends, which lost 4 bases and 4 bases, there was a span of 7 bases. This CDR3 spans 13 amino acids. Germline assignment: CDR1 KGHSH and CDR2 LQKENI.

This rearrangement joins TRBV5-1 to TRBJ2-2; 10 nucleotides line up with TRBD2. Unmatched junction bases numbered 5, after V lost 0 bases and J lost 6 bases. The CDR3 is 16 residues long. Germline CDR1 is SGHRS and CDR2 is YFSETQ. The CDR3 reads CASSLAASGSSGELFF. The CDR3 DNA is TGCGCCAGCAGCTTGGCGGCTAGCGGGAGTTCCGGGGAGCTGTTTTTT.

The chain has TRBV4-3 and TRBJ2-1, with 9 bases lining up with TRBD2. The V segment lost 1 base and the J segment 0 bases; nucleotides outside the gene matches: 4. Looked up from germline, CDR1 is LGHNA and CDR2 is YSLEER. The CDR3 totals 17 residues. The chain's CDR3 is CASSQASGEASYNEQFF. In DNA, the CDR3 is TGCGCCAGCAGCCAAGCTAGCGGGGAGGCCTCCTACAATGAGCAGTTCTTC.

This chain links TRBV7-9 with TRBJ2-1, with 7 positions matching TRBD1. Germline V CDR1 and CDR2: SEHNR, FQNEAQ (reference sequence). The CDR3 is 15 residues long. The V and J ends lost 5 bases and 4 bases, in that order; junction bases with no gene match: 8. DNA of the CDR3: TGTGCCAGCAGCACCCGGGACAGCTTTTACAATGAGCAGTTCTTC. Amino acid sequence: CASSTRDSFYNEQFF.

The V gene is TRBV27, the J gene TRBJ2-3; D is perhaps TRBD1 or TRBD2 (5 bases each). Germline V gene data show CDR1 as MNHEY and CDR2 as SMNVEV (reference sequence). CDR3 size: 15 residues. The ends were cut back, 6 bases at V and 3 bases at J, with 16 bases in the middle. CDR3 region: CASSQGRERTDTQYF. The CDR3 bases are TGTGCCAGCAGCCAGGGAAGAGAGCGGACAGATACGCAGTATTTT.

CDR3 in amino acids: CASRPKQGASRGYTF. The CDR3 region has the DNA TGTGCCAGCAGACCTAAACAGGGGGCCAGTCGTGGCTACACCTTC. J is TRBJ1-2 and V is TRBV6-9, with 9 bases identical to TRBD1. Unmatched junction bases numbered 12, after V lost 6 bases and J lost 7 bases. This CDR3 region has 15 residues. The V gene's germline CDR1 is MNHGY and CDR2 SVAAGI.

V usage is TRBV15 and J usage is TRBJ2-3; 9 bases align to TRBD2. Trimming cost V 6 bases and J 5 bases; bases outside gene matches: 12. Germline CDR1 and CDR2: LNHNV and YYDKDF (reference sequence). CDR3 length: 16 residues. DNA for the CDR3: TGTGCCACCAGTAAAGATGCGGGGGGGCAAGTAGATACGCAGTATTTT. Translation: CATSKDAGGQVDTQYF.

In this sample, this clone turned up once. The rearrangement joins TRBV6-5 to TRBJ2-1; 11 positions agree with TRBD2. This CDR3 has 16 residues. The germline CDR1 and CDR2 sequences are MNHEY and SVGAGI. The trim removed 4 bases at V and 5 bases at J, leaving 7 bases unmatched. The CDR3 sequence is CASSFFSGGGHNEQFF. The CDR3 bases are TGTGCCAGCAGTTTCTTTAGCGGGGGGGGGCACAATGAGCAGTTCTTC.

This chain connects TRBV27 to TRBJ2-1; the D call may be TRBD1 or TRBD2 (5 bases each). The CDR3 has 19 amino acids. Germline loops: CDR1 MNHEY, CDR2 SMNVEV (reference sequence). Trimming left V 3 bases short and J 6 bases short, with 27 bases between. The CDR3 region is CASSFQAVRGAPMGNEQFF. CDR3 in DNA: TGTGCCAGCAGTTTCCAGGCAGTAAGAGGGGCCCCCATGGGCAATGAGCAGTTCTTC.

This chain uses TRBV5-1 with TRBJ2-1; TRBD1 matches at 8 bases. V gave up 4 bases and J gave up 3 bases; unmatched junction bases: 6. The CDR3 covers 15 residues. Germline CDR1 and CDR2: SGHRS and YFSETQ. CDR3 nucleotides: TGCGCCAGCAGCCAAGGACAGGGCAGCTACAATGAGCAGTTCTTC. This translates into CASSQGQGSYNEQFF.

This sequence joins TRBV7-2 and TRBJ1-6; TRBD1 might be the D (5 bases). The CDR3 sequence is 16 residues long. Trimming pared 2 bases from V and 2 bases from J, leaving 10 bases between. CDR1 SGHTA and CDR2 FQGNSA come from the germline V gene. CDR3 amino acids: CASSLRGLPYNSPLHF. In DNA form, the CDR3 reads TGTGCCAGCAGCTTAAGGGGTCTACCCTATAATTCACCCCTCCACTTT.

The chain joins TRBV6-1 to TRBJ2-5; 7 bases agree with TRBD2. The CDR3 covers 15 residues. With V trimmed by 6 bases and J by 1 base, 8 bases remained unmatched. Germline V gene lookup returns CDR1 MNHNS and CDR2 SASEGT. CDR3 DNA: TGTGCCAGCAGGGGGAGGGCGGGGCGCCAAGAGACCCAGTACTTC. This translates into CASRGRAGRQETQYF.

The chain couples TRBV7-2 to TRBJ2-3; D not certain. The germline V and J ends were trimmed by 4 bases and 2 bases, with 13 bases remaining between them. The germline V gene encodes CDR1 SGHTA and CDR2 FQGNSA. The CDR3 spans 15 residues. CDR3: CASSSLGGDTDTQYF. DNA for the CDR3: TGTGCCAGCAGCTCCCTGGGTGGGGACACAGATACGCAGTATTTT.

The chain carries TRBV19 and TRBJ2-7; D may correspond to TRBD1 or TRBD2 (5 bases each). The CDR3 length is 12 residues. V lost 5 bases and J lost 6, with 11 bases in between. The germline gives CDR1 LNHDA, CDR2 SQIVND (reference sequence). In DNA form, the CDR3 reads TGTGCCAGTAGTTCCCGGGACCGCGAGCAGTACTTC. This translates into CASSSRDREQYF.

V and J are TRBV9 and TRBJ2-3, with 8 bases identical to TRBD2. The CDR3 has 15 amino acids. Germline V gives CDR1 SGDLS, CDR2 YYNGEE. V shed 0 bases and J 6 bases; nucleotides not matched to a gene: 6. CDR3 sequence: CASSVAGGLGDTQYF. The DNA of the CDR3 is TGTGCCAGCAGCGTAGCGGGAGGGCTGGGGGATACGCAGTATTTT.

This clone has only a few counts. This chain connects TRBV7-9 to TRBJ2-2; D remains unclear. V was shortened by 3 bases and J by 1 base, with 3 bases between the two germline ends. CDR1 and CDR2 (germline): SEHNR, FQNEAQ (reference sequence). This CDR3 has 13 amino acids. In nucleotides, the CDR3 is TGTGCCAGCAGCTTCGTGAACACCGGGGAGCTGTTTTTT. This sequence encodes CASSFVNTGELFF.

In its sample, this clone was seen a few times. The V gene is TRBV2, the J gene TRBJ2-2, with a possible D match to TRBD2 (5 bases). Germline CDR1 and CDR2: SNHLY and FYNNEI. V was clipped by 5 bases and J by 2 bases, with 9 bases between them. This CDR3 has 14 residues. The CDR3 spells CASSLGSNTGELFF. The CDR3 nucleotides are TGTGCCAGCAGTTTAGGGAGCAACACCGGGGAGCTGTTTTTT.

The chain is built from TRBV2 and TRBJ1-6; TRBD1 matches 8 bases. Germline trimming cut 6 bases from V and 4 bases from J; bases unmatched to any gene: 2. The CDR3 sequence is 14 residues long. The germline V gene has CDR1 SNHLY and CDR2 FYNNEI. The CDR3 protein is CASRGQVYNSPLHF. CDR3 coding DNA: TGTGCCAGCAGGGGACAGGTGTATAATTCACCCCTCCACTTT.

This chain links TRBV7-2 with TRBJ2-5; 9 bases align to TRBD2. With 1 base clipped from V and 1 base from J, the junction kept 1 base outside the gene matches. CDR3 length: 15 amino acids. The germline V gene encodes CDR1 SGHTA and CDR2 FQGNSA. CDR3 DNA: TGTGCCAGCAGCTTAGGCGGGAGGGCCCAAGAGACCCAGTACTTC. It encodes CASSLGGRAQETQYF.

J is TRBJ2-5 and V is TRBV7-6, with no clear D. CDR3 length: 12 amino acids. The V end lost 5 bases, the J end lost 4 bases, and 8 bases lay between the germline ends. Germline V gives CDR1 SGHVS, CDR2 FNYEAQ. The CDR3 coding sequence is TGTGCCAGCAGCCAGGCTGGAGAGACCCAGTACTTC. This encodes CASSQAGETQYF.

The sample holds one count of this clone. The gene calls are TRBV6-1 and TRBJ2-5, with 11 bases matching TRBD1. The junction had 5 bases not matched to a gene; V was cut back by 4 bases and J by 4 bases. CDR1 MNHNS and CDR2 SASEGT come from the germline V gene. This CDR3 comprises 15 residues. The CDR3 protein is CASSVGQGEAETQYF. The CDR3 DNA reads as TGTGCCAGCAGTGTGGGACAGGGGGAGGCAGAGACCCAGTACTTC.

This chain joins TRBV7-2 and TRBJ2-7; TRBD2 might be the D (5 bases). This CDR3 region has 13 residues. Trimming pared 4 bases from V and 0 bases from J, leaving 7 bases between. The V gene's germline CDR1 is SGHTA and CDR2 FQGNSA. CDR3 region: CASSSGISYEQYF. CDR3 bases: TGTGCCAGCAGCTCCGGGATCTCCTACGAGCAGTACTTC.

V is TRBV19 and J is TRBJ2-2, with TRBD1 matching over 7 bases. Looked up from germline, CDR1 is LNHDA and CDR2 is SQIVND (reference sequence). This CDR3 contains 15 residues. V lost 6 bases and J lost 4; bases outside the gene matches: 8. The CDR3 spells CASRLQGRATGELFF. As DNA, the CDR3 is TGTGCCAGTAGGTTACAGGGGCGAGCCACCGGGGAGCTGTTTTTT.

This clone showed up just a few times. V and J are TRBV25-1 and TRBJ2-7; perhaps TRBD2 as D (5 bases). V lost 4 bases and J 3 bases, leaving 10 bases between the germline ends. CDR3 length equals 13 residues. Germline CDR1 MGHDK, CDR2 SYGVNS. DNA of the CDR3: TGTGCCAGCAGTGCGGCGGGCAGCTACGAGCAGTACTTC. Translating it yields CASSAAGSYEQYF.

This clone was observed a single time. The chain joins TRBV5-1 to TRBJ2-5, with a possible D match to TRBD2 (6 bases). V lost 0 bases and J 5 bases, leaving 14 bases between the germline ends. The CDR3 totals 15 residues. The germline CDR1 and CDR2 sequences are SGHRS and YFSETQ. CDR3 coding DNA: TGCGCCAGCAGCTTGGTTCCGGGAGAGGGTGAGACCCAGTACTTC. Translation: CASSLVPGEGETQYF.

The chain has TRBV14 and TRBJ2-7, with 8 bases matching TRBD1. The germline V gene has CDR1 SGHDN and CDR2 FVKESK. The CDR3 sequence is 19 residues long. The trim removed 0 bases at V and 7 bases at J, leaving 20 bases unmatched. CDR3 coding DNA: TGTGCCAGCAGCCAAGATTTTGGCACAGGCCAGGGGGCTCTAGGAGAGCAGTACTTC. Translation gives CASSQDFGTGQGALGEQYF. The whole variable domain, remainder taken from reference TRBV14 and TRBJ2-7, is EAGVTQFPSHSVIEKGQTVTLRCDPISGHDNLYWYRRVMGKEIKFLLHFVKESKQDESGMPNNRFLAERTGGTYSTLKVQPAELEDSGVYFCASSQDFGTGQGALGEQYFGPGTRLTVT.

V and J are TRBV10-3 and TRBJ2-2; perhaps TRBD1 as D (6 bases). CDR3 length: 13 residues. V shed 7 bases and J shed 6 bases, with 12 bases lying between them. CDR1 is ENHRY and CDR2 is SYGVKD in the germline V gene. DNA of the CDR3: TGTGCCATCAAGGACAGCGGCCCCGGGGAGCTGTTTTTT. Amino acids: CAIKDSGPGELFF.

V is TRBV7-9 and J is TRBJ1-5; TRBD1 matches 9 bases. This CDR3 is built from 18 residues. Germline V gives CDR1 SEHNR, CDR2 FQNEAQ (reference sequence). J was trimmed by 6 bases and V by 1 base; bases with no gene match: 13. The DNA for the CDR3 is TGTGCCAGCAGCTTAGGGACAGGGGCAATCCCGGATGCTCAGCCCCAGCATTTT. Amino acid sequence: CASSLGTGAIPDAQPQHF.

The chain is built from TRBV27 and TRBJ2-1, with 7 bases matching TRBD1. The germline CDR1 and CDR2 sequences are MNHEY and SMNVEV (reference sequence). The CDR3 spans 15 residues. Losses at the gene ends were 5 bases for V and 6 bases for J; bases not matched to a gene: 10. Here the CDR3 reads CASSPRQGLGNEQFF. CDR3 bases: TGTGCCAGCAGTCCCCGACAGGGTTTAGGCAATGAGCAGTTCTTC.

The chain carries TRBV19 and TRBJ1-6; unclear D gene. The CDR3 loop spans 14 amino acids. Trimming shortened V by 7 bases and J by 9 bases, and 16 bases separated the two germline ends. In germline, CDR1 is LNHDA, CDR2 SQIVND (reference sequence). CDR3 loop: CASNQDGIFSPLHF. The CDR3 DNA sequence: TGTGCCAGTAATCAGGACGGGATATTTTCACCCCTCCACTTT.